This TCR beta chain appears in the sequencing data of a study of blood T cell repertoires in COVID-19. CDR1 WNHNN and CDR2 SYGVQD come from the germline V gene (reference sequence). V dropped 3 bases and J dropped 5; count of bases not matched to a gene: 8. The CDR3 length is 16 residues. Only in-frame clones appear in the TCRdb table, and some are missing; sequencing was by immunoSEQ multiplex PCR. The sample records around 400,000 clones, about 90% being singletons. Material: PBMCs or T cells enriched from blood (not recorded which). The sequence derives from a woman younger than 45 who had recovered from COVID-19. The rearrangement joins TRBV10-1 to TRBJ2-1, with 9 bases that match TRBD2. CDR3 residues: CASSESRLAGNNEQFF. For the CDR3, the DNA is TGCGCCAGCAGTGAATCTCGTCTAGCGGGAAACAATGAGCAGTTCTTC.